The present T cell receptor (beta chain) was sequenced within a study of control samples from healthy donors and cancer patients. The CDR3 is made up of 16 amino acids. CDR1 is MGHRA and CDR2 is YSYEKL in the germline V gene. The V end was cut by 0 bases, the J end by 2 bases, with 13 bases between. Clones were read by immunoSEQ multiplex PCR, and TCRdb kept only the in-frame ones, dropping some. The sample carries 100,000 or so clones, around 92% recorded once. The TCR was taken from a young woman in good health. The sequencing input was blood. This rearrangement joins TRBV4-1 to TRBJ2-5; D call uncertain. The CDR3 reads CASSQDSPLGQETQYF. The DNA for the CDR3 is TGCGCCAGCAGCCAAGATAGTCCCCTTGGACAAGAGACCCAGTACTTC.